These 7 T cell receptor beta chains were all obtained from the same sample, sequenced in a study of T cell repertoires in cytomegalovirus infection. Antigen specificity for these receptors is unknown. TCRdb used MiXCR to reprocess the reads, holding one entry per CDR3 protein. The table includes some 920,000 distinct CDR3 sequences, roughly 30% detected once. Sequences were derived from cultured CD8+ T cells from PBMCs, sampled from culture after CMV antigen stimulation. The receptors come from a human donor in good health (CMV status not recorded). Some clones in this sample may be carry-over from other donors' samples.

The chain combines TRBV7-9 with TRBJ1-4, with D uncertain. The CDR3 contains 14 residues. V was shortened by 1 base and J by 7 bases, with 10 bases between the two germline ends. From germline, CDR1 is SEHNR and CDR2 FQNEAQ (reference sequence). CDR3 sequence reads: CASSLDLDREKLFF. DNA for the CDR3: TGTGCCAGCAGCTTAGACCTGGACCGTGAAAAACTGTTTTTT. Looking up the rest from reference TRBV7-9 and TRBJ1-4 gives the full variable domain: DTGVSQNPRHKITKRGQNVTFRCDPISEHNRLYWYRQTLGQGPEFLTYFQNEAQLEKSRLLSDRFSAERPKGSFSTLEIQRTEQGDSAMYLCASSLDLDREKLFFGSGTQLSVL.

The rearrangement uses TRBV12-3 or TRBV12-4 and TRBJ1-1; D perhaps matches TRBD1 (6 bases). The ends were cut back, 7 bases at V and 0 bases at J, with 21 bases in the middle. CDR3 size: 17 residues. For the CDR3, the DNA is TGTGCCAGCAATTGGGGGGGGGCAGGTACCTTGAACACTGAAGCTTTCTTT. Translating it yields CASNWGGAGTLNTEAFF.

In this sample, this clonotype turned up many times. J is TRBJ1-6 and V is TRBV7-2; tentative D call: TRBD1 (5 bases). The germline V gene has CDR1 SGHTA and CDR2 FQGNSA. Trimming took off 10 bases at V and 3 bases at J, with 10 bases between the two ends. CDR3 size: 13 residues. CDR3 residues: CATMQGYNSPLHF. The CDR3 DNA reads TGTGCCACCATGCAGGGCTATAATTCACCCCTCCACTTT.

The chain employs TRBV29-1 and TRBJ2-3; 13 bases match TRBD2. CDR1 and CDR2 (germline): SQVTM, ANQGSEA. V gave up 6 bases and J gave up 4 bases; unmatched junction bases: 4. CDR3 length equals 14 residues. The CDR3 region is CSVETSGGPDTQYF. In DNA, the CDR3 is TGCAGCGTCGAGACTAGCGGGGGGCCAGATACGCAGTATTTT.

This chain links TRBV9 with TRBJ2-3; D unresolved. This CDR3 comprises 15 residues. Germline-derived CDR1 and CDR2 are SGDLS and YYNGEE. V lost 0 bases to trimming and J lost 0 bases, with 8 bases between them. The CDR3 protein is CASSVGTLSTDTQYF. The CDR3 nucleotides read TGTGCCAGCAGCGTAGGAACACTTAGCACAGATACGCAGTATTTT.

This clonotype has just a few counts. The V call is TRBV28, the J call TRBJ1-5, with D uncertain. Trimming left V 3 bases short and J 8 bases short, with 11 bases between. CDR1 is MDHEN and CDR2 is SYDVKM in the germline V gene. The CDR3 runs 13 residues. The CDR3 nucleotides are TGTGCCAGCAGTTTCATCCCTCGAGAGCCCCAGCATTTT. Protein: CASSFIPREPQHF.

Regarding this clonotype: This may come from a read error, since a much larger clone is one base off. In DNA form, the CDR3 reads TGCGCCAGCAGCTTGGAGGGGGCCGGGGAGCGGTTTTTT. Translated, it gives CASSLEGAGERFF. The chain uses TRBV5-1 and TRBJ2-2; 7 bases map to TRBD1. The germline V gene encodes CDR1 SGHRS and CDR2 YFSETQ. The CDR3 is made up of 13 amino acids. Using reference TRBV5-1 and TRBJ2-2 for the parts outside the CDR3, the full variable domain is KAGVTQTPRYLIKTRGQQVTLSCSPISGHRSVSWYQQTPGQGLQFLFEYFSETQRNKGNFPGRFSGRQFSNSRSEMNVSTLELGDSALYLCASSLEGAGERFFGEGSRLTVL.